What follows are 11 T cell receptor beta chains derived from one specimen sequenced in a study of molecular identifiers for immune sequencing clone quantification. TCRdb re-called the PCR reads through MiXCR, storing one row per CDR3 protein. Among about 10,000 distinct CDR3 sequences, roughly a sixth were seen once, and the ten largest hold over 2%. The sequenced sample was naive CD8+ T cells from blood, with Jurkat cell RNA spiked in. Sample subset: FACS-sorted CD8+CD4-CCR7+CD45RA+ naive T cells. The receptors here all came from a human donor in good health. Some libraries in this study had Jurkat cell RNA spiked in.

The gene calls are TRBV28 and TRBJ1-3; no reliable D call. V shed 3 bases and J shed 1 base, with 7 bases lying between them. From germline, CDR1 is MDHEN and CDR2 SYDVKM. This CDR3 has 14 amino acids. The DNA for the CDR3 is TGTGCCAGCAGTTTCGGTGGATCTGGAAACACCATATATTTT. Protein: CASSFGGSGNTIYF.

This clonotype qualifies as medium-sized. V usage is TRBV20-1 and J usage is TRBJ2-7, with D possibly TRBD2 on 6 matching bases. Trimming took 0 bases from V and 3 from J, leaving 15 bases between them. The CDR3 totals 15 residues. In germline, CDR1 is DFQATT, CDR2 SNEGSKA (reference sequence). This CDR3 reads CSARDLRGLSYEQYF. The CDR3 DNA sequence: TGCAGTGCTAGAGATCTAAGGGGACTGAGCTACGAGCAGTACTTC.

This clonotype is medium-sized. The V gene is TRBV19, the J gene TRBJ2-3; tentatively, D is TRBD2 (7 bases). The CDR3 contains 13 residues. V lost 11 bases and J lost 4, with 16 bases in between. In germline, CDR1 is LNHDA, CDR2 SQIVND (reference sequence). The CDR3 coding sequence is TGTGCCTCCTCGGCGGGGGCCCCAGATACGCAGTATTTT. Protein sequence: CASSAGAPDTQYF.

About this clonotype: This may stem from a read error, because a much larger clone lies one nucleotide away. V usage is TRBV6-5 and J usage is TRBJ2-7; D is uncertain. Germline-derived CDR1 and CDR2 are MNHEY and SVGAGI. The CDR3 runs to 15 residues. The CDR3 DNA sequence: TGTGCCAGCAGTTACTCGGACCAGTCCACCTACGAGCAGCACTTC. Its translation: CASSYSDQSTYEQHF.

The table lists this clonotype with many counts. V and J are TRBV27 and TRBJ1-2; possibly TRBD1 for D (5 bases). The CDR3 is 12 residues long. Germline CDR1 and CDR2: MNHEY and SMNVEV (reference sequence). Trimming shortened V by 8 bases and J by 4 bases, and 11 bases separated the two germline ends. CDR3: CASAGSPYGYTF. The CDR3 DNA reads TGTGCCAGCGCAGGGAGTCCCTATGGCTACACCTTC.

This clonotype came up many times. The rearrangement joins TRBV13 to TRBJ2-3, with D perhaps matching TRBD2 (6 bases). Trimming took 5 bases from V and 3 from J, leaving 9 bases between them. The CDR3 is 13 residues long. CDR1 is PRHDT and CDR2 is FYEKMQ in the germline V gene (reference sequence). CDR3 bases: TGTGCCAGCAGCGGACTATCGACAGATACGCAGTATTTT. Translated: CASSGLSTDTQYF.

This clonotype was seen many times. This rearrangement joins TRBV19 to TRBJ1-6; D remains unclear. Trimming cost V 5 bases and J 7 bases, with 9 bases left between them. CDR3 size: 13 residues. Germline lookup yields CDR1 LNHDA and CDR2 SQIVND (reference sequence). CDR3 region: CASSPSQNSPLHF. The CDR3 DNA sequence: TGTGCCAGTAGTCCAAGTCAAAATTCACCCCTCCACTTT.

Sample share makes this clonotype medium-sized (0.01 to 0.1%). In DNA, the CDR3 is TGTGCCAGCACCTACCCTCGATCGGGCACTGAAGCTTTCTTT. Amino acid sequence: CASTYPRSGTEAFF. V gene TRBV7-9 combines with J gene TRBJ1-1; D ambiguous. The germline V gene has CDR1 SEHNR and CDR2 FQNEAQ (reference sequence). The V end was cut by 7 bases, the J end by 4 bases, with 16 bases between. This CDR3 is 14 amino acids long. Together with reference TRBV7-9 and TRBJ1-1, the CDR3 gives the full variable domain: DTGVSQNPRHKITKRGQNVTFRCDPISEHNRLYWYRQTLGQGPEFLTYFQNEAQLEKSRLLSDRFSAERPKGSFSTLEIQRTEQGDSAMYLCASTYPRSGTEAFFGQGTRLTVV.

By frequency in the sample, this clonotype is medium-sized. The chain carries TRBV6-1 and TRBJ2-7, with D tentatively TRBD1 (6 bases). The CDR3 loop spans 14 amino acids. Germline V gene lookup returns CDR1 MNHNS and CDR2 SASEGT. Trimming took off 1 base at V and 11 bases at J, with 18 bases between the two ends. The CDR3 sequence is CASSEGRGHPGEYF. As DNA, the CDR3 is TGTGCCAGCAGTGAAGGCCGAGGACACCCAGGGGAGTACTTC.

This clonotype is labeled medium-sized. The V gene is TRBV28, the J gene TRBJ2-3, with a tentative D call TRBD2 (5 bases). Trimming pared 8 bases from V and 3 bases from J, leaving 27 bases between. The CDR3 has 18 residues. Germline V gives CDR1 MDHEN, CDR2 SYDVKM. The CDR3 spells CASSPGTVIVLDTDTQYF. The CDR3 bases are TGTGCCAGCTCCCCCGGTACCGTTATCGTACTAGATACAGATACGCAGTATTTT.

By share of the sample, this clonotype is medium-sized. The V call is TRBV6-6, the J call TRBJ1-1, with TRBD1 as a possible D gene (5 bases). Trimming pared 0 bases from V and 4 bases from J, leaving 18 bases between. Looked up from germline, CDR1 is MNHNY and CDR2 is SVGAGI (reference sequence). The CDR3 runs 17 residues. CDR3 protein: CASSYSPAGGVSTEAFF. Written as DNA, the CDR3 is TGTGCCAGCAGTTACTCCCCCGCCGGGGGAGTTAGCACTGAAGCTTTCTTT.